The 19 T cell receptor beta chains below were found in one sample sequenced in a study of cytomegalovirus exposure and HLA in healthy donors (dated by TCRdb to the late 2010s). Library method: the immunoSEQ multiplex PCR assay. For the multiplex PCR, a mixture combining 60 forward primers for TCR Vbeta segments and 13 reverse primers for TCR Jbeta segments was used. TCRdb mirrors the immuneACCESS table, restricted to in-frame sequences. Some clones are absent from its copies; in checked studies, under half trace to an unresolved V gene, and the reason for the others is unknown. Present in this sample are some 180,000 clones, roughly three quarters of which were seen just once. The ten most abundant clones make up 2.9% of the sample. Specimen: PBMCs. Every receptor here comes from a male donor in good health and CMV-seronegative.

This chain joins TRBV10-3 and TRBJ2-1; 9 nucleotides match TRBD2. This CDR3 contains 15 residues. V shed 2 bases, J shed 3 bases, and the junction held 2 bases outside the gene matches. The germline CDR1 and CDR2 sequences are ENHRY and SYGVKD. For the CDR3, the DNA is TGTGCCATCAGTGAGCTAGCGGGAATCTACAATGAGCAGTTCTTC. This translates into CAISELAGIYNEQFF.

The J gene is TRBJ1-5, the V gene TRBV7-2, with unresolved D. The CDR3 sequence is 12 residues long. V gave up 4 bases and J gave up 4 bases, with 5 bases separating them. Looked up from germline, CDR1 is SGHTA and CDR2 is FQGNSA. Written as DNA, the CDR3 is TGTGCCAGCAGCTCCCAAAATCAGCCCCAGCATTTT. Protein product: CASSSQNQPQHF.

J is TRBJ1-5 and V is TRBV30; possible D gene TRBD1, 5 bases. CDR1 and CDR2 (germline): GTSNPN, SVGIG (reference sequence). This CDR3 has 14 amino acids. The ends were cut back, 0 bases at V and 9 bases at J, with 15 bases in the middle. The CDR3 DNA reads TGTGCCTGGAGTGTACACGGGGGGAGTCGGCCCCAGCATTTT. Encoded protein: CAWSVHGGSRPQHF. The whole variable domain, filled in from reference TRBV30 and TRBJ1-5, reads SQTIHQWPATLVQPVGSPLSLECTVEGTSNPNLYWYRQAAGRGLQLLFYSVGIGQISSEVPQNLSASRPQDRQFILSSKKLLLSDSGFYLCAWSVHGGSRPQHFGDGTRLSIL.

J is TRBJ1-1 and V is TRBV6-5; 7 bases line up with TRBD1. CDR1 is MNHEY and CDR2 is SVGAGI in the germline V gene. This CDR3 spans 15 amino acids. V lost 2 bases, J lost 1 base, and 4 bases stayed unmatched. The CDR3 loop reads CASSYLRQGNTEAFF. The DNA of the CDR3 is TGTGCCAGCAGTTACCTCAGACAGGGGAACACTGAAGCTTTCTTT.

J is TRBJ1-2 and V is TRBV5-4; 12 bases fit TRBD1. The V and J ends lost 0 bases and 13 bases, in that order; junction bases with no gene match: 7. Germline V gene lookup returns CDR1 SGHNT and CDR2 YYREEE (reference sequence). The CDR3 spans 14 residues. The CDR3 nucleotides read TGTGCCAGCAGCTTGGCCGGGACAGGGGGCGATGCCACCTTC. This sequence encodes CASSLAGTGGDATF.

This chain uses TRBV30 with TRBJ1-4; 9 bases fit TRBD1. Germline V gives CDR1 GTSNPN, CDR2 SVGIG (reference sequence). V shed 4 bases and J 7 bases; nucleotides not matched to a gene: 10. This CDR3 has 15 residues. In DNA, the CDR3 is TGTGCCTGGACCGAAGGACAGGGGCGTTCTGAAAAACTGTTTTTT. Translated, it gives CAWTEGQGRSEKLFF.

The CDR3 is CASRLTGSYEQYF. The CDR3 nucleotides read TGTGCCAGCAGATTGACGGGCTCCTACGAGCAGTACTTC. The J gene is TRBJ2-7, the V gene TRBV2; D remains ambiguous. V was shortened by 6 bases and J by 0 bases, with 9 bases between the two germline ends. The CDR3 is 13 amino acids. The germline V gene encodes CDR1 SNHLY and CDR2 FYNNEI.

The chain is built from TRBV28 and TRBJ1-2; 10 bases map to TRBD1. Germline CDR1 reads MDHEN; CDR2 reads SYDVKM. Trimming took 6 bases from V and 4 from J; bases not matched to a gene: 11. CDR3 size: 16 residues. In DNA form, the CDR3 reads TGTGCCAGCAGACTTACCCCGACAGGGGGCGGCTATGGCTACACCTTC. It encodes CASRLTPTGGGYGYTF.

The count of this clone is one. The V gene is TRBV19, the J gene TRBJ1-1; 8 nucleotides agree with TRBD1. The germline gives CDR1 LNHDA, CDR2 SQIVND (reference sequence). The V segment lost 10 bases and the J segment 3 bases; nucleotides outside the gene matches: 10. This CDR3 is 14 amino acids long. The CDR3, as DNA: TGTGCCACCCACCGGGACAGGAGGGACACTGAAGCTTTCTTT. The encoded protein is CATHRDRRDTEAFF.

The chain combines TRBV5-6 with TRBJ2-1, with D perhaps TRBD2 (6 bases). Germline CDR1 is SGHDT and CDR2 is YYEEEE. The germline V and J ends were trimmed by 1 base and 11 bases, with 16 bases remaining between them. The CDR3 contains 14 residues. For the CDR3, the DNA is TGTGCCAGCAGCTTGATAGCGGCCTACAACAAGCAGTTCTTC. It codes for CASSLIAAYNKQFF.

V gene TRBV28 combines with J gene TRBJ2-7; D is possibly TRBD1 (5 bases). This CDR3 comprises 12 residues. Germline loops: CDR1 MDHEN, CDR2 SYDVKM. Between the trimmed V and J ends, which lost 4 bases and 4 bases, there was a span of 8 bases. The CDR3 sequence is CASSWQGYEQYF. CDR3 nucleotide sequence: TGTGCCAGCAGTTGGCAGGGTTACGAGCAGTACTTC. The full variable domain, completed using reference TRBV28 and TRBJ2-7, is DVKVTQSSRYLVKRTGEKVFLECVQDMDHENMFWYRQDPGLGLRLIYFSYDVKMKEKGDIPEGYSVSREKKERFSLILESASTNQTSMYLCASSWQGYEQYFGPGTRLTVT.

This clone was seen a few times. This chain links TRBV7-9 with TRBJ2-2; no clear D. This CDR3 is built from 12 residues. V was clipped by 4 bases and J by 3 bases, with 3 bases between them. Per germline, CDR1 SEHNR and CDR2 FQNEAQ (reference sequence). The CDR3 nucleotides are TGTGCCAGCAGCTCAGACACCGGGGAGCTGTTTTTT. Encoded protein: CASSSDTGELFF.

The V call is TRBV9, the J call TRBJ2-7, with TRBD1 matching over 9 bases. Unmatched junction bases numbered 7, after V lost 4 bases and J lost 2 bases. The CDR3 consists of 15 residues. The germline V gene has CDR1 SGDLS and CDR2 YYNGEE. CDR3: CASSPRDRVTYEQYF. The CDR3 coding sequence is TGTGCCAGCAGCCCTCGGGACAGGGTCACCTACGAGCAGTACTTC. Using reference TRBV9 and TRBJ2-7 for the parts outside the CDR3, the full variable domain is DSGVTQTPKHLITATGQRVTLRCSPRSGDLSVYWYQQSLDQGLQFLIQYYNGEERAKGNILERFSAQQFPDLHSELNLSSLELGDSALYFCASSPRDRVTYEQYFGPGTRLTVT.

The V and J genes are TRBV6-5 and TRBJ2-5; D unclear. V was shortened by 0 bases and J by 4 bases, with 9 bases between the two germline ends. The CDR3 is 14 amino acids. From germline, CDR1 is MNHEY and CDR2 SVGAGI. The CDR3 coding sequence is TGTGCCAGCAGTTACTCAAGCCCCACAGAGACCCAGTACTTC. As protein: CASSYSSPTETQYF.

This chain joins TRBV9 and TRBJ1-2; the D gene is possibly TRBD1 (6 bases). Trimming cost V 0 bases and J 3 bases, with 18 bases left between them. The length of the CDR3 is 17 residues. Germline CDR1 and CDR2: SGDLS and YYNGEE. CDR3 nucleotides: TGTGCCAGCAGCGTAGACGTTCTAGGCAGGGGAGACTATGGCTACACCTTC. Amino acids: CASSVDVLGRGDYGYTF.

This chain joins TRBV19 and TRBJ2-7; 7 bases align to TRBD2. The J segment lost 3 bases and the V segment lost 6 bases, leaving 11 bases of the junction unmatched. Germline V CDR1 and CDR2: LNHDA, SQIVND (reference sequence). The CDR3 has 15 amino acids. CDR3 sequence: CASRSTSAGIYEQYF. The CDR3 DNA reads TGTGCCAGTAGATCCACTAGCGCTGGGATCTACGAGCAGTACTTC. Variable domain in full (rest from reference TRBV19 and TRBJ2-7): DGGITQSPKYLFRKEGQNVTLSCEQNLNHDAMYWYRQDPGQGLRLIYYSQIVNDFQKGDIAEGYSVSREKKESFPLTVTSAQKNPTAFYLCASRSTSAGIYEQYFGPGTRLTVT.

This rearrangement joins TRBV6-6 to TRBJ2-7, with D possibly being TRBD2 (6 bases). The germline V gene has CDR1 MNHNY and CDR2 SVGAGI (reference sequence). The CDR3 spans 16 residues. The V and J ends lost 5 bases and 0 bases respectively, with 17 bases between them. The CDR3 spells CASSKASGTLSYEQYF. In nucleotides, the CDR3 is TGTGCCAGCAGTAAGGCATCCGGGACTCTCTCCTACGAGCAGTACTTC.

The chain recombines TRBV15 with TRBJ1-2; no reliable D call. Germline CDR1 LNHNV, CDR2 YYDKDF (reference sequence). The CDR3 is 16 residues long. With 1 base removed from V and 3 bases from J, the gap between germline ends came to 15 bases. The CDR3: CATSRGGTEKDYGYTF. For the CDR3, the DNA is TGTGCCACCAGCAGAGGAGGAACCGAGAAAGACTATGGCTACACCTTC.

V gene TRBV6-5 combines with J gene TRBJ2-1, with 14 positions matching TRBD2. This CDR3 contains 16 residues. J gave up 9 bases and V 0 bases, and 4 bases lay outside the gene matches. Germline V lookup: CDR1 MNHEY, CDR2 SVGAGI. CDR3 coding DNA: TGTGCCAGCAGTTACTCGATGACTAGCGGGGGGGGTGAGCAGTTCTTC. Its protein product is CASSYSMTSGGGEQFF.